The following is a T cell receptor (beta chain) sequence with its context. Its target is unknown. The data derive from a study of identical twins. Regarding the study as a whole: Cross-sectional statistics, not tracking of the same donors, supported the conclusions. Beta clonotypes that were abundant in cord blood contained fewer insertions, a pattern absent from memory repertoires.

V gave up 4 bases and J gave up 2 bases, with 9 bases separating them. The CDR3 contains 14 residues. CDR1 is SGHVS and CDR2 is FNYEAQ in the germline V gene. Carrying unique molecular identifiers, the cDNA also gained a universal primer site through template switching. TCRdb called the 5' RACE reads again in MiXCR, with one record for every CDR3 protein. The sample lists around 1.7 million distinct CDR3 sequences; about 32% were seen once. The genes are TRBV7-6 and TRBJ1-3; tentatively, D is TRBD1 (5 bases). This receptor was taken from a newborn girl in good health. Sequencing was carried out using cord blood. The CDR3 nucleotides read TGTGCCAGCAGCTCCCCCAGGGCTGGAAACACCATATATTTT. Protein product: CASSSPRAGNTIYF.